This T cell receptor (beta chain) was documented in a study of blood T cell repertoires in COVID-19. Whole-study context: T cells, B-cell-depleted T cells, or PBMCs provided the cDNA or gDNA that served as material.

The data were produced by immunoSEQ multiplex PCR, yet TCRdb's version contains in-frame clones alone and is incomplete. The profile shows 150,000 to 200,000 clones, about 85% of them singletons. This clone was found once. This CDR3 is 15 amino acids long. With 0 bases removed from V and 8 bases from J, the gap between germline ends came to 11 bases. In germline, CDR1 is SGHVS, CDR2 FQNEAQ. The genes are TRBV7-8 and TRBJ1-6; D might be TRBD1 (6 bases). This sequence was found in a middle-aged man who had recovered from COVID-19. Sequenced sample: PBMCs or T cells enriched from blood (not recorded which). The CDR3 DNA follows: TGTGCCAGCAGCTTAGCACTAGGGGGGGATTCACCCCTCCACTTT. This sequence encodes CASSLALGGDSPLHF.